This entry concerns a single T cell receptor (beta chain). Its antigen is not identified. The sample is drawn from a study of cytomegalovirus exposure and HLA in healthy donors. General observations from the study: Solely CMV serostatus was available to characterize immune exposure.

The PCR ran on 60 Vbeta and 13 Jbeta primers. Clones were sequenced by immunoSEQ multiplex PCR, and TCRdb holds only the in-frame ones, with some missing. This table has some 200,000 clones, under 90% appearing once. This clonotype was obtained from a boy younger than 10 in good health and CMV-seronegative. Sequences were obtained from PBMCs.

The CDR3 nucleotides read TGTGCCAGCAGCCGCCCCAGCGGTGTCCTGACTTTC. This translates into CASSRPSGVLTF. The chain joins TRBV27 to TRBJ2-6; D perhaps matches TRBD2 (5 bases). This CDR3 contains 12 residues. The V and J ends lost 6 bases and 13 bases respectively, with 13 bases between them. Germline values: CDR1 MNHEY, CDR2 SMNVEV (reference sequence).